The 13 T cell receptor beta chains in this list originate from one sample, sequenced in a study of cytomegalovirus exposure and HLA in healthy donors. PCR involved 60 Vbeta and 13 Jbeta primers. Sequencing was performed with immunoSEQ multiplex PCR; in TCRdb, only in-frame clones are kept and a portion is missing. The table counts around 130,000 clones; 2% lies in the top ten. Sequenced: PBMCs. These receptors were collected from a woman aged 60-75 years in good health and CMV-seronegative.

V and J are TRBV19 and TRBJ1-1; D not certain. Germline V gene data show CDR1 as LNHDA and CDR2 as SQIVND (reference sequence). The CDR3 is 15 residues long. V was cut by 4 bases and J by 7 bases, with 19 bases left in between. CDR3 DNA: TGTGCCAGTAGTACTCCCGCTGCATCGGGAGTTGAAGCTTTCTTT. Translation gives CASSTPAASGVEAFF.

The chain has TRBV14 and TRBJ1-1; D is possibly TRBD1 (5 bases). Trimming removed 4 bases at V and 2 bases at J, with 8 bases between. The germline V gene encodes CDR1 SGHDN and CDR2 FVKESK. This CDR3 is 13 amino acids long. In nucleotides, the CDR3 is TGTGCCAGCAGCCGGGACTATAACACTGAAGCTTTCTTT. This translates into CASSRDYNTEAFF.

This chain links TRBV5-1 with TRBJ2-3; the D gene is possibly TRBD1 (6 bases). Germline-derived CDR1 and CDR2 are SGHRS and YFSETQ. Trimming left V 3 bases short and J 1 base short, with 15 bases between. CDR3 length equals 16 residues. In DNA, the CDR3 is TGCGCCAGCAGCTCGACCGGGACAAGACGCACAGATACGCAGTATTTT. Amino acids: CASSSTGTRRTDTQYF.

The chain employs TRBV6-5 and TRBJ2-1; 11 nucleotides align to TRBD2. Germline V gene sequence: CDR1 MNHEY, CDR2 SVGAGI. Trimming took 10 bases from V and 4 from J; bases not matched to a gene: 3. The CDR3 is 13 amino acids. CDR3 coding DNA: TGTGCCACCGGGACTAGCGGATACAATGAGCAGTTCTTC. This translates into CATGTSGYNEQFF.

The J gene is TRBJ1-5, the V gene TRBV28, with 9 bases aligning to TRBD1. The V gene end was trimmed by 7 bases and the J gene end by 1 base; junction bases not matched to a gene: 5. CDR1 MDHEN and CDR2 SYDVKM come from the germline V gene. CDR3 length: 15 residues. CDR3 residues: CASNTGTGSNQPQHF. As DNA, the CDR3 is TGTGCCAGCAATACCGGGACAGGGAGCAATCAGCCCCAGCATTTT.

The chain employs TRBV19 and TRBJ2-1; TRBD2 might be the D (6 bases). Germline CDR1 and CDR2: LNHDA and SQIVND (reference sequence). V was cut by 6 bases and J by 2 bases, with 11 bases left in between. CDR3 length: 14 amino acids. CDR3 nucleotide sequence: TGTGCCAGTAGCGAGCGGGCCGCCTACAATGAGCAGTTCTTC. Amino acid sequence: CASSERAAYNEQFF.

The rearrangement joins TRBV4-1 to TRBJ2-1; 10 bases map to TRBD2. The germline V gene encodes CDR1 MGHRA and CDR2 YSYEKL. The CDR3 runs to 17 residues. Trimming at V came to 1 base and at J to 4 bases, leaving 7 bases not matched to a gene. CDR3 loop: CASSQVAGGLSYNEQFF. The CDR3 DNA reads TGCGCCAGCAGCCAAGTAGCGGGGGGCCTCTCTTACAATGAGCAGTTCTTC.

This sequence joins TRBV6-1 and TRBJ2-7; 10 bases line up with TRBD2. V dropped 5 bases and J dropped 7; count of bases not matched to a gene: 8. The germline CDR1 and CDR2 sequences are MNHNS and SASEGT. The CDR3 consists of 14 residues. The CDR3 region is CASSPGLASGEQYF. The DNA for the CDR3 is TGTGCCAGCAGTCCGGGACTAGCGTCTGGGGAGCAGTACTTC.

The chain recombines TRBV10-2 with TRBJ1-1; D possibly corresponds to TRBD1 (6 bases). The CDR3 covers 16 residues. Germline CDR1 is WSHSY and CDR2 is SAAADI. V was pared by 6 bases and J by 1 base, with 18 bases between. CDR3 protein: CASREDSPLRNTEAFF. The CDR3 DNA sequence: TGCGCCAGCAGAGAGGACAGCCCGTTAAGGAACACTGAAGCTTTCTTT.

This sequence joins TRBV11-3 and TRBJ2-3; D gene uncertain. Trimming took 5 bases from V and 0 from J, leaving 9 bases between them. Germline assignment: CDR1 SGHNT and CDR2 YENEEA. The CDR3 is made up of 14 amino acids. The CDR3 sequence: CASSAGSSTDTQYF. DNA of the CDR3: TGTGCCAGCAGCGCAGGATCTAGCACAGATACGCAGTATTTT.

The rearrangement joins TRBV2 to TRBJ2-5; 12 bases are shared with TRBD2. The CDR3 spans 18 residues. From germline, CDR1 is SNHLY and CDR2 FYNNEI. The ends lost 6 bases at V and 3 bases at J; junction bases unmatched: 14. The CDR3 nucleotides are TGTGCCAGCAGCCACCCAACTAGCGGGGGGTGGAGGAAAGAGACCCAGTACTTC. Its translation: CASSHPTSGGWRKETQYF.

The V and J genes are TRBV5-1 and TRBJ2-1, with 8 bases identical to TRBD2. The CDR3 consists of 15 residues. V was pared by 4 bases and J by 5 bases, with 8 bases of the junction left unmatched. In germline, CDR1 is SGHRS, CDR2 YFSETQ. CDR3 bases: TGCGCCAGCAGCCCGGCCGGGACTAGGGACAATGAGCAGTTCTTC. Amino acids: CASSPAGTRDNEQFF. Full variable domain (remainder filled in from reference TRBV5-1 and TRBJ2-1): KAGVTQTPRYLIKTRGQQVTLSCSPISGHRSVSWYQQTPGQGLQFLFEYFSETQRNKGNFPGRFSGRQFSNSRSEMNVSTLELGDSALYLCASSPAGTRDNEQFFGPGTRLTVL.

This CDR3 reads CASSQDRGNQPQHF. Here the CDR3 DNA reads TGCGCCAGCAGCCAAGACAGGGGAAATCAGCCCCAGCATTTT. This sequence joins TRBV4-1 and TRBJ1-5; the D gene is possibly TRBD1 (6 bases). Germline CDR1 MGHRA, CDR2 YSYEKL. V gave up 0 bases and J gave up 4 bases, with 7 bases separating them. The CDR3 covers 14 residues.